One and the same sample provided the 11 T cell receptor beta chains below, sequenced in a study of cytomegalovirus exposure and HLA in healthy donors. The PCR was carried out with 60 Vbeta primers and 13 Jbeta primers. The method was immunoSEQ multiplex PCR; TCRdb's version includes in-frame clones alone and lacks a portion of them. The data hold about 150,000 clones, with roughly 80% observed a single time. Material: PBMCs. These receptors all come from a man aged 40-49 years in good health and CMV-seropositive.

This chain joins TRBV6-5 and TRBJ2-5; weak D call: TRBD1 (5 bases). Trimming pared 1 base from V and 0 bases from J, leaving 9 bases between. Germline V gives CDR1 MNHEY, CDR2 SVGAGI. The CDR3 runs to 15 residues. The CDR3 bases are TGTGCCAGCAGTTACTTCCACAGGAACCAAGAGACCCAGTACTTC. Its protein product is CASSYFHRNQETQYF.

The chain uses TRBV5-8 and TRBJ2-7; 10 nucleotides line up with TRBD2. The CDR3 loop spans 16 amino acids. V shed 4 bases, J shed 0 bases, and the junction held 7 bases outside the gene matches. The germline V gene encodes CDR1 SGHTS and CDR2 YDEGEE. CDR3: CASSRLAGVFSYEQYF. As DNA, the CDR3 is TGTGCCAGCAGCCGACTAGCGGGCGTTTTCTCCTACGAGCAGTACTTC.

The chain combines TRBV18 with TRBJ1-1; no reliable D call. The CDR3 has 14 amino acids. Looked up from germline, CDR1 is KGHSH and CDR2 is LQKENI. The V end was cut by 3 bases, the J end by 1 base, with 9 bases between. CDR3 sequence: CASSPKTGNTEAFF. CDR3 sequence (DNA): TGTGCCAGCTCACCGAAGACGGGGAACACTGAAGCTTTCTTT.

The chain couples TRBV14 to TRBJ2-5, with D possibly matching TRBD2 (5 bases). The V gene's germline CDR1 is SGHDN and CDR2 FVKESK. The germline V and J ends were trimmed by 1 base and 7 bases, with 13 bases remaining between them. This CDR3 spans 14 amino acids. CDR3 amino acids: CASSQGGARVTQYF. In DNA form, the CDR3 reads TGTGCCAGCAGCCAAGGGGGAGCTCGGGTGACCCAGTACTTC.

The chain employs TRBV6-1 and TRBJ1-6, with 11 bases identical to TRBD1. The CDR3 has 14 residues. Germline assignment: CDR1 MNHNS and CDR2 SASEGT. Unmatched junction bases numbered 3, after V lost 4 bases and J lost 10 bases. Here the CDR3 DNA reads TGTGCCAGCAGTGCCGGGACAGGGGGGTCACCCCTCCACTTT. This gives the protein CASSAGTGGSPLHF.

There are a few counts of this clone. The V and J genes are TRBV6-6 and TRBJ2-7, with D possibly matching TRBD2 (6 bases). The length of the CDR3 is 14 residues. Germline V CDR1 and CDR2: MNHNY, SVGAGI (reference sequence). The V gene lost 5 bases and the J gene lost 1 base, with 12 bases spanning the gap. The CDR3 coding sequence is TGTGCCAGCAGTATGGGACTTTCTTCCTACGAGCAGTACTTC. Amino acids: CASSMGLSSYEQYF.

The CDR3 coding sequence is TGTGCCAGTAGATCCCCTGGGAGGGGGTTCCATCAGCCCCAGCATTTT. Its translation is CASRSPGRGFHQPQHF. This sequence joins TRBV19 and TRBJ1-5, with D maybe TRBD1 (6 bases). CDR1 is LNHDA, CDR2 SQIVND, per germline (reference sequence). This CDR3 has 16 residues. V was shortened by 6 bases and J by 5 bases, with 20 bases between the two germline ends.

This CDR3 is CASSLGGGRASGEQFF. The CDR3 nucleotides are TGTGCCAGCAGCCTCGGAGGCGGGAGGGCCTCCGGTGAGCAGTTCTTC. This chain links TRBV7-6 with TRBJ2-1; 9 bases match TRBD2. V lost 5 bases and J lost 9; bases outside the gene matches: 14. The CDR3 has 16 amino acids. In germline, CDR1 is SGHVS, CDR2 FNYEAQ.

This clone has only one observation. This chain links TRBV5-1 with TRBJ2-5, with D perhaps matching TRBD1 (5 bases). The end of the DNA aligns better with TRBJ2-7, so the J call may be wrong. This CDR3 is 14 amino acids long. Germline V lookup: CDR1 SGHRS, CDR2 YFSETQ. The CDR3 DNA follows: TGCGCCAGCAGCCCTACAGGTCCCTCCTACGAGCAGTACTTC. Its protein product is CASSPTGPSYEQYF.

The CDR3 protein is CASSPELNQPQHF. The CDR3 region has the DNA TGTGCCAGTAGTCCCGAGTTGAATCAGCCCCAGCATTTT. The chain combines TRBV19 with TRBJ1-5; D uncertain. The V end lost 5 bases, the J end lost 4 bases, and 9 bases lay between the germline ends. The CDR3 runs to 13 residues. Per the germline V gene, CDR1 is LNHDA and CDR2 is SQIVND (reference sequence).

V and J are TRBV2 and TRBJ2-7; 9 bases fit TRBD2. CDR3 length: 14 residues. Germline trimming cut 5 bases from V and 4 bases from J; bases unmatched to any gene: 6. Germline V gene lookup returns CDR1 SNHLY and CDR2 FYNNEI. This CDR3 is CASSWREGRYEQYF. In nucleotides, the CDR3 is TGTGCCAGCAGTTGGCGGGAGGGCCGATACGAGCAGTACTTC.